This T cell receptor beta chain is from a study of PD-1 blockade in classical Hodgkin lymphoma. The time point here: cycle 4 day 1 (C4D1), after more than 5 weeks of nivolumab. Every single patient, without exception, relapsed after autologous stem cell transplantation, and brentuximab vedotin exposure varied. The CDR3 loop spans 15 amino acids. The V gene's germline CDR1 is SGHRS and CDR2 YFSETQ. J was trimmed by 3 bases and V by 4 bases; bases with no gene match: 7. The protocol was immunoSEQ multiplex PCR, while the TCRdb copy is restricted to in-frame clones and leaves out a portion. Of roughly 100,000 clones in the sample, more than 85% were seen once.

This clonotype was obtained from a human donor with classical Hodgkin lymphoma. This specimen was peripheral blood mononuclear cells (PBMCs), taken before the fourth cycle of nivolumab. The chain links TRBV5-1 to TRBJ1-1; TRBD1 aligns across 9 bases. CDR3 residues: CASSGYRDRDTEAFF. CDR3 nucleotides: TGCGCCAGCAGCGGATACCGGGACAGGGACACTGAAGCTTTCTTT.